The T cell receptor beta chain described here comes from a study of Ad26.COV2.S vaccination and SARS-CoV-2 variants. Libraries were prepared by immunoSEQ multiplex PCR; TCRdb keeps only in-frame clonotypes and omits some of them. The sample consists of 360,000 or so clones, over 75% of them appearing once. As to this clone: No antigen is known for it.

Indicated treatment: over 15 received Ad26.COV2.S at low or high dose, single or two shots; roughly 5 received placebo; per-sample allocation not given. The samples were gathered on day 63 after the first injection of vaccine or placebo. The germline V gene has CDR1 GTSNPN and CDR2 SVGIG (reference sequence). This CDR3 contains 12 residues. V lost 3 bases, J lost 4 bases, and 9 bases lay in between. Study-wide results and caveats: Vaccine recipients had higher spike-specific TCR breadth than placebo recipients.

The source was peripheral blood, collected in a trial of Ad26.COV2.S vaccine versus placebo. The V gene is TRBV30, the J gene TRBJ1-2, with D uncertain. This TCR was recovered from a person aged 18-60 years who received the Ad26.COV2.S COVID-19 vaccine or a placebo. The CDR3 nucleotides are TGTGCCTGGAGCCCCGGGCCCTATGGCTACACCTTC. Translated: CAWSPGPYGYTF.